This is a list of T cell receptor beta chains from one sample in a study of Ad26.COV2.S vaccination and SARS-CoV-2 variants. Sequencing was performed with immunoSEQ multiplex PCR; in TCRdb, only in-frame clones are kept and a portion is missing. The table has about 350,000 clones, approximately 90% seen once. The sequencing here drew on peripheral blood, taken in a trial of Ad26.COV2.S vaccine versus placebo. These receptors all stem from a person between 18 and 65 years old who received the Ad26.COV2.S COVID-19 vaccine or a placebo. The CDR3 runs from the conserved cysteine through the conserved F or W. The D gene is left open where the match is weak. Not all rows give a size; the values are once, few, many and, for expanded clones, a class.

abundance: .; len: 15; j_gene: TRBJ2-3; d_gene: .; v_gene: TRBV4-3; CDR3nt: TGCGCCAGCAGCCAAGAGACCAGGGCCACAGATACGCAGTATTTT; CDR3aa: CASSQETRATDTQYF
abundance: few; len: 14; j_gene: TRBJ1-4; d_gene: .; v_gene: TRBV3-1/TRBV3-2; CDR3nt: TGTGCCAGCAGCCGGGATTTGACTAATGAAAAACTGTTTTTT; CDR3aa: CASSRDLTNEKLFF
abundance: .; len: 12; j_gene: TRBJ2-7; d_gene: .; v_gene: TRBV12-3/TRBV12-4; CDR3nt: TGTGCCAGCAGCCCAGGGGAAGTCGAGCAGTACTTC; CDR3aa: CASSPGEVEQYF
abundance: .; len: 15; j_gene: TRBJ2-4; d_gene: .; v_gene: TRBV28; CDR3nt: TGTGCCAGCAGTACCCCCCGGCTAGCCAAAAACATTCAGTACTTC; CDR3aa: CASSTPRLAKNIQYF
abundance: .; len: 15; j_gene: TRBJ1-2; d_gene: .; v_gene: TRBV13; CDR3nt: TGTGCCAGCAGTGCACAGGGAGTCACAGACTATGGCTACACCTTC; CDR3aa: CASSAQGVTDYGYTF
abundance: .; len: 14; j_gene: TRBJ2-1; d_gene: .; v_gene: TRBV7-2; CDR3nt: TGTGCCAGCACCCTAAACGAGGTAATTTTTGAGCAGTTCTTC; CDR3aa: CASTLNEVIFEQFF
abundance: .; len: 12; j_gene: TRBJ2-7; d_gene: .; v_gene: TRBV18; CDR3nt: TGTGCCAGCTCATCTGTGGCCGGCGAGCAGTACTTC; CDR3aa: CASSSVAGEQYF
abundance: .; len: 12; j_gene: TRBJ2-1; d_gene: .; v_gene: TRBV11-3; CDR3nt: TGTGCCAGCAGCCGGACAGACAATGAGCAGTTCTTC; CDR3aa: CASSRTDNEQFF
abundance: .; len: 12; j_gene: TRBJ1-5; d_gene: .; v_gene: TRBV7-8; CDR3nt: TGTGCCAGCAGCCCGGGAGGCAAGCCCCAGCATTTT; CDR3aa: CASSPGGKPQHF
abundance: once; len: 14; j_gene: TRBJ1-2; d_gene: .; v_gene: TRBV6-5; CDR3nt: TGTGCCAGCAGTCCTGTTTCCCCTAACTATGGCTACACCTTC; CDR3aa: CASSPVSPNYGYTF
abundance: .; len: 14; j_gene: TRBJ2-1; d_gene: TRBD2; v_gene: TRBV6-5; CDR3nt: TGTGCCAGCAGAGGGACTAGCGGGACCTATGAGCAGTTCTTC; CDR3aa: CASRGTSGTYEQFF
abundance: .; len: 12; j_gene: TRBJ1-2; d_gene: .; v_gene: TRBV6-5; CDR3nt: TGTGCCAGCAGTTCAGGGATTTATGGCTACACCTTC; CDR3aa: CASSSGIYGYTF
abundance: .; len: 15; j_gene: TRBJ2-3; d_gene: .; v_gene: TRBV5-5; CDR3nt: TGTGCCAGCAGCTTGGACAGGGTAATCACAGATACGCAGTATTTT; CDR3aa: CASSLDRVITDTQYF
abundance: .; len: 14; j_gene: TRBJ2-5; d_gene: .; v_gene: TRBV5-5; CDR3nt: TGTGCCAGCAGCTTGGACGTAGGGGCAGAGACCCAGTACTTC; CDR3aa: CASSLDVGAETQYF
abundance: .; len: 15; j_gene: TRBJ2-3; d_gene: .; v_gene: TRBV5-1; CDR3nt: TGCGCCAGCAGCTTGTCGGCAGACCCCACAGATACGCAGTATTTT; CDR3aa: CASSLSADPTDTQYF
abundance: .; len: 17; j_gene: TRBJ1-3; d_gene: .; v_gene: TRBV23-1; CDR3nt: TGCGCCAGCAGTCAATTAGACAGAGTTACCTCTGGAAACACCATATATTTT; CDR3aa: CASSQLDRVTSGNTIYF
abundance: .; len: 15; j_gene: TRBJ2-4; d_gene: .; v_gene: TRBV27; CDR3nt: TGTGCCAGCAGTTTATCCGGACTCGTCAAAAACATTCAGTACTTC; CDR3aa: CASSLSGLVKNIQYF
abundance: once; len: 11; j_gene: TRBJ1-3; d_gene: .; v_gene: TRBV7-9; CDR3nt: TGTGCCAGCAGCGCAGGCGACACCATATATTTT; CDR3aa: CASSAGDTIYF
abundance: .; len: 16; j_gene: TRBJ1-1; d_gene: .; v_gene: TRBV5-1; CDR3nt: TGCGCCAGCAGCGGAAAATCACCTACAGGGAACACTGAAGCTTTCTTT; CDR3aa: CASSGKSPTGNTEAFF
abundance: few; len: 14; j_gene: TRBJ1-5; d_gene: TRBD1; v_gene: TRBV6-1; CDR3nt: TGTGCCAGCAGTGATGGACAGGGCGGTCAGCCCCAGCATTTT; CDR3aa: CASSDGQGGQPQHF
abundance: few; len: 14; j_gene: TRBJ1-2; d_gene: TRBD1; v_gene: TRBV5-4; CDR3nt: TGTGCCAGCAGCTGGGACAGGGGGACGGGTGGCTACACCTTC; CDR3aa: CASSWDRGTGGYTF
abundance: once; len: 14; j_gene: TRBJ2-1; d_gene: TRBD1; v_gene: TRBV15; CDR3nt: TGTGCCACCGAGGACAGGATCTCCTACAATGAGCAGTTCTTC; CDR3aa: CATEDRISYNEQFF
abundance: .; len: 16; j_gene: TRBJ1-6; d_gene: .; v_gene: TRBV5-1; CDR3nt: TGCGCCAGCAGCTTGGGTGGGGGTCCGATGAATTCACCCCTCCACTTT; CDR3aa: CASSLGGGPMNSPLHF
abundance: once; len: 12; j_gene: TRBJ2-1; d_gene: .; v_gene: TRBV19; CDR3nt: TGTGCCAGTAGTCCCACAGGGCCTGAGCAGTTCTTC; CDR3aa: CASSPTGPEQFF
abundance: .; len: 15; j_gene: TRBJ2-7; d_gene: .; v_gene: TRBV9; CDR3nt: TGTGCCAGCAGCCCCTTGGGTCAGGGGTTGGACGAGCAGTACTTC; CDR3aa: CASSPLGQGLDEQYF
abundance: .; len: 16; j_gene: TRBJ2-2; d_gene: TRBD2; v_gene: TRBV4-2; CDR3nt: TGTGCCAGCAGCCAATATCTAGCGGGGGGGCCCGGGGAGCTGTTTTTT; CDR3aa: CASSQYLAGGPGELFF
abundance: .; len: 13; j_gene: TRBJ1-1; d_gene: .; v_gene: TRBV19; CDR3nt: TGTGCCAGTAGTATTGGAGGAAGCGCTGAAGCTTTCTTT; CDR3aa: CASSIGGSAEAFF
abundance: .; len: 13; j_gene: TRBJ2-1; d_gene: .; v_gene: TRBV29-1; CDR3nt: TGCAGCGTCGCTCATCGATTAAGCGATGAGCAGTTCTTC; CDR3aa: CSVAHRLSDEQFF
abundance: .; len: 13; j_gene: TRBJ1-6; d_gene: .; v_gene: TRBV9; CDR3nt: TGTGCCAGCAGCGTAGAGGGGAATTCACCCCTCCACTTT; CDR3aa: CASSVEGNSPLHF
abundance: .; len: 15; j_gene: TRBJ2-3; d_gene: .; v_gene: TRBV28; CDR3nt: TGTGCCAGCAGTTCCCCCGGGACTAGCACAGATACGCAGTATTTT; CDR3aa: CASSSPGTSTDTQYF
abundance: .; len: 14; j_gene: TRBJ2-7; d_gene: .; v_gene: TRBV19; CDR3nt: TGTGCCAGTAGTATAGCGGGTTCAACCTACGAGCAGTACTTC; CDR3aa: CASSIAGSTYEQYF
abundance: .; len: 14; j_gene: TRBJ2-1; d_gene: TRBD2; v_gene: TRBV7-2; CDR3nt: TGTGCCAGCAGCCTTAGCGGGAGGGCTGATGAGCAGTTCTTC; CDR3aa: CASSLSGRADEQFF
abundance: .; len: 13; j_gene: TRBJ2-5; d_gene: .; v_gene: TRBV5-1; CDR3nt: TGCGCCAGCAGCTTGTCCGGGATAGAGACCCAGTACTTC; CDR3aa: CASSLSGIETQYF
abundance: .; len: 16; j_gene: TRBJ2-2; d_gene: .; v_gene: TRBV5-1; CDR3nt: TGCGCCAGCAGCTTGGGTATGACAGGGAACACCGGGGAGCTGTTTTTT; CDR3aa: CASSLGMTGNTGELFF
abundance: .; len: 13; j_gene: TRBJ2-5; d_gene: .; v_gene: TRBV7-9; CDR3nt: TGTGCCAGCAGCTTAGTAGTGGGGGAGACCCAGTACTTC; CDR3aa: CASSLVVGETQYF
abundance: .; len: 16; j_gene: TRBJ2-5; d_gene: TRBD2; v_gene: TRBV4-2; CDR3nt: TGTGCCAGCAGCCTAACCCCGGCTAGCGGGAGCGAGACCCAGTACTTC; CDR3aa: CASSLTPASGSETQYF